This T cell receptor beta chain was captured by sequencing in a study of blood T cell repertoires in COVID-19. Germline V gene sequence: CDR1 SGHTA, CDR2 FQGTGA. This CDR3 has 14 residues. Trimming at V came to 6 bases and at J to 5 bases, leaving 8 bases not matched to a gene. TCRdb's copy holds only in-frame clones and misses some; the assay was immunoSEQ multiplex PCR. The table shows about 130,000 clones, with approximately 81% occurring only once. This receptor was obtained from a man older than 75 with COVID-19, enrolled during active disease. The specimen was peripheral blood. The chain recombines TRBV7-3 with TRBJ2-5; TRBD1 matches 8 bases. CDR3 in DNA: TGTGCCAGCAGTTACTCAGGGGGCGAGGAGACCCAGTACTTC. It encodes CASSYSGGEETQYF.